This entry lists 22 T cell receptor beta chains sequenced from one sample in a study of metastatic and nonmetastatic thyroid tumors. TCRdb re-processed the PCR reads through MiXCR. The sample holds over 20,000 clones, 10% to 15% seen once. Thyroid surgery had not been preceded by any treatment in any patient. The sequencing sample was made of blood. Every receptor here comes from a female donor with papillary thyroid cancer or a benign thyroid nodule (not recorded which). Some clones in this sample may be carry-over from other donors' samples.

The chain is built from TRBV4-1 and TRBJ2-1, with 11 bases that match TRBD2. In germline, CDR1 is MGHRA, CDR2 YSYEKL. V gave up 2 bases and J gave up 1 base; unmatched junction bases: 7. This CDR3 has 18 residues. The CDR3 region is CASSQYTSGGRSYNEQFF. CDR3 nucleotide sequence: TGCGCCAGCAGCCAATATACTAGCGGGGGACGTTCCTACAATGAGCAGTTCTTC.

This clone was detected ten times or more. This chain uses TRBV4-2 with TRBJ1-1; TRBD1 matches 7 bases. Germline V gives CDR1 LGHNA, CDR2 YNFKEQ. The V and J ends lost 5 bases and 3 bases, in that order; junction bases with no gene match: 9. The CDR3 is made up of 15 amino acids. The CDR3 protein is CASSGRQGGDTEAFF. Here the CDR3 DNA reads TGTGCCAGCAGCGGCCGACAGGGAGGGGACACTGAAGCTTTCTTT.

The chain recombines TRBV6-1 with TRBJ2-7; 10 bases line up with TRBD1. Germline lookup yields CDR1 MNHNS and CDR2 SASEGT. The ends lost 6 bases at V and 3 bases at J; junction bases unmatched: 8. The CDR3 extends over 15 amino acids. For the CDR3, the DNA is TGTGCCAGCAGCCGGGACAGGGGCCCAAGCTACGAGCAGTACGTC. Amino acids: CASSRDRGPSYEQYV.

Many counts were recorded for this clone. CDR3 sequence reads: CAWRPGTGGEKLFF. Here the CDR3 DNA reads TGTGCCTGGAGGCCCGGGACAGGGGGTGAAAAACTGTTTTTT. The rearrangement joins TRBV30 to TRBJ1-4, with TRBD1 matching 11 bases. The CDR3 sequence is 14 residues long. V was pared by 3 bases and J by 7 bases, with 4 bases of the junction left unmatched. Germline-derived CDR1 and CDR2 are GTSNPN and SVGIG (reference sequence).

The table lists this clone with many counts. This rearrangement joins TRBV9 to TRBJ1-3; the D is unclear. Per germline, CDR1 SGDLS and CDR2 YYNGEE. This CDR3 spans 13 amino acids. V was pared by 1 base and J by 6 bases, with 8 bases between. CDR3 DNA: TGTGCCAGCAGCGTACCCCCTCTAAACACCATATATTTT. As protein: CASSVPPLNTIYF.

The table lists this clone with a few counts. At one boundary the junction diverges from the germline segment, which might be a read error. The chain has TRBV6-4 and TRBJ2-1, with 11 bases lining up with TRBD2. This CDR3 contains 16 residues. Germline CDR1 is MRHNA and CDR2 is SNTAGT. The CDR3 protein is CASSPRPSGRSDEQSF. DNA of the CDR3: TGTGCCAGCAGTCCCCGCCCTAGCGGGAGGTCCGATGAGCAGTCCTTC.

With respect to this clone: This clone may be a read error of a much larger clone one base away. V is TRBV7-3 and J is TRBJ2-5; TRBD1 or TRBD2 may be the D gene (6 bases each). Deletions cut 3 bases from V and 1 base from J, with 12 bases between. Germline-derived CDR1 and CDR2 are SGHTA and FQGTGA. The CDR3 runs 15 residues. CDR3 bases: TGTGCCAGCAGCTTGACTAGAGGGGGCCAAGAGACCCAGTACTTC. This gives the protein CASSLTRGGQETQYF.

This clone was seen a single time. CDR3 coding DNA: TGTGCCAGCAGCACAAGACAGGGCGGTGTCTCCTGCTACACCTTC. It codes for CASSTRQGGVSCYTF. V and J are TRBV5-6 and TRBJ1-2; the match to TRBD1 covers 7 bases. The CDR3 is 15 amino acids. CDR1 and CDR2 (germline): SGHDT, YYEEEE. After removal of 4 bases from V and 9 bases from J, the junction contained 15 bases not matched to a gene.

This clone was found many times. The CDR3 loop reads CASSVFPSGRDEQFF. CDR3 coding DNA: TGTGCCAGCAGCGTATTCCCTAGCGGTAGGGATGAGCAGTTCTTC. The genes are TRBV9 and TRBJ2-1; 7 positions match TRBD2. This CDR3 spans 15 amino acids. V gave up 1 base and J gave up 8 bases; unmatched junction bases: 9. Germline CDR1 reads SGDLS; CDR2 reads YYNGEE. Variable domain in full (rest from reference TRBV9 and TRBJ2-1): DSGVTQTPKHLITATGQRVTLRCSPRSGDLSVYWYQQSLDQGLQFLIQYYNGEERAKGNILERFSAQQFPDLHSELNLSSLELGDSALYFCASSVFPSGRDEQFFGPGTRLTVL.

The CDR3 region has the DNA TGTGCCTGGAGTTGGGGGGCAACTAGTGCCCAGTACTTC. Protein product: CAWSWGATSAQYF. The chain employs TRBV30 and TRBJ2-5, with D possibly being TRBD1 or TRBD2 (6 bases each). CDR1 and CDR2 (germline): GTSNPN, SVGIG (reference sequence). V was pared by 2 bases and J by 9 bases, with 16 bases between. The CDR3 is 13 residues long.

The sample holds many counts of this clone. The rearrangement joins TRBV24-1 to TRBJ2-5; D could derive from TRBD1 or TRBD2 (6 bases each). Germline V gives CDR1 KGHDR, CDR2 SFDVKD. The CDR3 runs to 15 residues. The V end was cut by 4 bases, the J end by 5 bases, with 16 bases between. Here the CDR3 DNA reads TGTGCCACCAGTGACGGTGGGGGGCTCGGGGAGACCCAGTACTTC. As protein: CATSDGGGLGETQYF.

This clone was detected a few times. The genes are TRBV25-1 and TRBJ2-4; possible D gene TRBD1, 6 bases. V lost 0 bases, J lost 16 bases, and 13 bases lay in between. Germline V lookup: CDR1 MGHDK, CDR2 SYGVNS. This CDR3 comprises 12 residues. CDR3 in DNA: TGTGCCAGCAGTGAATACGAGGGGGACCGCTACTTC. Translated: CASSEYEGDRYF.

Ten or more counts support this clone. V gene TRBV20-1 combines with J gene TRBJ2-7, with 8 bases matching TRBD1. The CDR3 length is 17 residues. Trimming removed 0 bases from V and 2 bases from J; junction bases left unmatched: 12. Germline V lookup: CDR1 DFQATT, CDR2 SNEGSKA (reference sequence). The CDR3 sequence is CSARDRLFGTGTYEQYF. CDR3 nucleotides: TGCAGTGCTAGAGATAGACTTTTCGGGACAGGAACCTACGAGCAGTACTTC.

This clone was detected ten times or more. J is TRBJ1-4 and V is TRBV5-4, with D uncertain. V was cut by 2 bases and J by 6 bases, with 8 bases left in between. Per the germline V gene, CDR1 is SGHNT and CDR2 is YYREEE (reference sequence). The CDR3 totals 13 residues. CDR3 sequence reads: CASSFRRDEKLFF. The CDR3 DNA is TGTGCCAGCAGCTTCAGGCGGGATGAAAAACTGTTTTTT. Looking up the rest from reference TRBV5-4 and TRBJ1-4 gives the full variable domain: ETGVTQSPTHLIKTRGQQVTLRCSSQSGHNTVSWYQQALGQGPQFIFQYYREEENGRGNFPPRFSGLQFPNYSSELNVNALELDDSALYLCASSFRRDEKLFFGSGTQLSVL.

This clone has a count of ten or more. The CDR3 is CASSPRGGSTDTQYF. CDR3 nucleotides: TGTGCCAGCAGCCCGCGGGGGGGTAGCACAGATACGCAGTATTTT. This chain links TRBV9 with TRBJ2-3; 9 nucleotides align to TRBD2. Germline CDR1 is SGDLS and CDR2 is YYNGEE. V was pared by 4 bases and J by 0 bases, with 3 bases of the junction left unmatched. This CDR3 is built from 15 residues.

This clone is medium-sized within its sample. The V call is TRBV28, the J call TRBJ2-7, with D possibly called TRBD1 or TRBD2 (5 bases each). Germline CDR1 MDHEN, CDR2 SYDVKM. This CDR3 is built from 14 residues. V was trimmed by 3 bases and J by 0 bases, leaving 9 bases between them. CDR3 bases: TGTGCCAGCAGTTTGATAGGGACCTCCTACGAGCAGTACTTC. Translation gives CASSLIGTSYEQYF.

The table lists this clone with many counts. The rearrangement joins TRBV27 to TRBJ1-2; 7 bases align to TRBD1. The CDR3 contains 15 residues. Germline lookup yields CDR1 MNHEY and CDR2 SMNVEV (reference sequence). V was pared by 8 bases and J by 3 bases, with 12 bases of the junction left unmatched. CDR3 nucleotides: TGTGCCAGCGCCACCTCAGGGGGGGCTTACTATGGCTACACCTTC. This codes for CASATSGGAYYGYTF.

The CDR3 reads CASRGQRSTDTQYF. CDR3 DNA: TGTGCCAGCAGGGGGCAGCGAAGCACAGATACGCAGTATTTT. This rearrangement joins TRBV11-2 to TRBJ2-3, with D perhaps matching TRBD1 (5 bases). V lost 6 bases and J lost 0, with 10 bases in between. Per the germline V gene, CDR1 is SGHAT and CDR2 is FQNNGV. There are 14 residues in the CDR3.

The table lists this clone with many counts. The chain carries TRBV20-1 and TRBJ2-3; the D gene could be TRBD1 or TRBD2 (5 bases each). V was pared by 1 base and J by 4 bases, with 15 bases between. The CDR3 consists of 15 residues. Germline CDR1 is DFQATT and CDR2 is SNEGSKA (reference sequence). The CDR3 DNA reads TGCAGTGCTAGAGCGAGTAATCGGGGCCCAGATACGCAGTATTTT. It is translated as CSARASNRGPDTQYF.

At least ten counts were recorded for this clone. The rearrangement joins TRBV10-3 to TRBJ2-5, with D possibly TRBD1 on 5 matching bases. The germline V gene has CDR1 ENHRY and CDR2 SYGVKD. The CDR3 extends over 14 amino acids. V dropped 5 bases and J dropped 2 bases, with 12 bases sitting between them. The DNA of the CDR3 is TGTGCCATCAGTCCAGGGAAGGGGCAAGAGACCCAGTACTTC. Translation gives CAISPGKGQETQYF.

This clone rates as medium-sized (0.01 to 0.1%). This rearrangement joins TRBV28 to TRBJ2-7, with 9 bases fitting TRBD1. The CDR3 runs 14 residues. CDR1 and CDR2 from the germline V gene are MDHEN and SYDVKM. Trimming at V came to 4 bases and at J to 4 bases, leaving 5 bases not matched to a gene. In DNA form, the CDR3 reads TGTGCCAGCAGTTCTTGGACAGGGGCGTACGAGCAGTACTTC. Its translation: CASSSWTGAYEQYF.

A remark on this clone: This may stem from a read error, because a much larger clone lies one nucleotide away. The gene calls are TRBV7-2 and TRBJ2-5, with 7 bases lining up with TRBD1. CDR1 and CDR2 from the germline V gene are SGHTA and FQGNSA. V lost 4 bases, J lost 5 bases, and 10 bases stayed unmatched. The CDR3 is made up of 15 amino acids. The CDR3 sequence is CASSSRDRSFETQYF. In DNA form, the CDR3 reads TGTGCCAGCAGCTCCCGGGACAGATCCTTTGAGACCCAGTACTTC.